This TCR beta chain was recovered during a study of cytomegalovirus exposure and HLA in healthy donors. This CDR3 spans 14 amino acids. The germline gives CDR1 SNHLY, CDR2 FYNNEI. Trimming shortened V by 6 bases and J by 4 bases, and 15 bases separated the two germline ends. This PCR relied on a set of 60 Vbeta primers and 13 Jbeta primers. The method was immunoSEQ multiplex PCR; TCRdb's version includes in-frame clones alone and lacks a portion of them. The sample includes about 76,000 clones, more than 65% of them seen just once. This clonotype originated in a woman aged 40 to 55 in good health and CMV-seropositive. This chain uses TRBV2 with TRBJ1-1; a weak D match, TRBD1 (6 bases). Source material: PBMCs. CDR3 bases: TGTGCCAGCAGGCAACAGGGCAGGAGCACTGAAGCTTTCTTT. As protein: CASRQQGRSTEAFF.